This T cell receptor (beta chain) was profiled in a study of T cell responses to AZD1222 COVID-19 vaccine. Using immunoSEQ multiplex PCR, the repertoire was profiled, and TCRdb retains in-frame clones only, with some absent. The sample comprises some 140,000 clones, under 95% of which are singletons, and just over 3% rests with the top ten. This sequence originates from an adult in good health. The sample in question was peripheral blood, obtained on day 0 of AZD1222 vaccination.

The CDR3 loop reads CASSLPADTKANYGYTF. The CDR3 nucleotides read TGTGCCAGCAGCTTACCGGCAGACACTAAAGCCAACTATGGCTACACCTTC. The chain combines TRBV7-9 with TRBJ1-2, with D unresolved. The germline V gene has CDR1 SEHNR and CDR2 FQNEAQ (reference sequence). The V end lost 2 bases, the J end lost 2 bases, and 18 bases lay between the germline ends. The CDR3 is 17 residues long. The full variable domain, in which reference TRBV7-9 and TRBJ1-2 provide the parts outside the CDR3, is DTGVSQNPRHKITKRGQNVTFRCDPISEHNRLYWYRQTLGQGPEFLTYFQNEAQLEKSRLLSDRFSAERPKGSFSTLEIQRTEQGDSAMYLCASSLPADTKANYGYTFGSGTRLTVV.